Only a few counts were recorded for the clone carrying this T cell receptor beta chain. Its antigen is undetermined. The data derive from a study of blood T cells in healthy people across ages. V was clipped by 0 bases and J by 8 bases, with 17 bases between them. The CDR3 has 16 residues. CDR1 is LGHNA, CDR2 YSLEER, per germline. Then a second PCR, running roughly 7 to 11 cycles, was carried out with a sample-barcoded 5' primer and a J-beta primer mix. TCRdb ran MiXCR on the 5' RACE reads and lists one entry per CDR3 protein. The sample lists approximately 690,000 distinct CDR3 sequences; less than 45% were seen once. General study points: Lack of knowledge of donor CMV status possibly confounded expanded clonotype changes.

Sequencing was carried out using blood. The rearrangement uses TRBV4-3 and TRBJ2-4; no reliable D call. The TCR originated in a man aged 80 or over in good health. CDR3 nucleotides: TGCGCCAGCAGCCAAGACTATTCGGGTCCCACGGACATTCAGTACTTC. Amino acids: CASSQDYSGPTDIQYF.